These 24 T cell receptor beta chains originate from one sample sequenced in a study of tumor and adjacent non-tumor tissue in lung cancer. The template was RNA from unsorted bulk tissue. More than 3 cm separated this lung sample from the edge of the tumor. A modified ARM-PCR protocol with three rounds of nested PCR amplified TCRbeta. TCRdb independently ran MiXCR on the multiplex PCR reads; one entry per CDR3 protein. The sample shows some 100,000 distinct CDR3 sequences, 62% of them seen only once. Sequencing input: distant non-tumor lung tissue. The source is a man aged 60 to 75 with non-small cell lung cancer.

Note on this clonotype: A read error may produce the germline difference seen at one junction end. The rearrangement uses TRBV29-1 and TRBJ2-5, with 8 bases that match TRBD2. The V gene's germline CDR1 is SQVTM and CDR2 ANQGSEA. This CDR3 has 14 residues. CDR3 loop: CSVGSGGLSEIQYF. For the CDR3, the DNA is TGCAGCGTCGGAAGCGGGGGACTTTCGGAGATCCAGTACTTC. The full variable domain, rest sourced from reference TRBV29-1 and TRBJ2-5, is SAVISQKPSRDICQRGTSLTIQCQVDSQVTMMFWYRQQPGQSLTLIATANQGSEATYESGFVIDKFPISRPNLTFSTLTVSNMSPEDSSIYLCSVGSGGLSEIQYFGPGTRLLVL.

Concerning this clonotype itself: Since the CDR3 does not end with the conserved phenylalanine or tryptophan, this likely comes from a read error. This chain joins TRBV7-8 and TRBJ2-3; 9 nucleotides agree with TRBD2. Germline CDR1 SGHVS, CDR2 FQNEAQ. After removal of 5 bases from V and 8 bases from J, the junction contained 11 bases not matched to a gene. This CDR3 has 15 residues. The DNA for the CDR3 is TGTGCCAGCAGCGTTAGCGGGGGTTCCGCAGGTACGCAGTATTTG. Translating it yields CASSVSGGSAGTQYL.

For this clonotype: A much larger clone differs from this one at a single base, so this may be a read error. This chain connects TRBV5-1 to TRBJ1-2, with D hard to call. Germline V gene lookup returns CDR1 SGHRS and CDR2 YFSETQ. The CDR3 totals 15 residues. The CDR3 spells CAGSLDGFANYGYTF. CDR3 DNA sequence: TGCGCCGGCAGCTTGGATGGGTTCGCTAACTATGGCTACACCTTC. Full variable domain (rest looked up from reference TRBV5-1 and TRBJ1-2): KAGVTQTPRYLIKTRGQQVTLSCSPISGHRSVSWYQQTPGQGLQFLFEYFSETQRNKGNFPGRFSGRQFSNSRSEMNVSTLELGDSALYLCAGSLDGFANYGYTFGSGTRLTVV.

Regarding this clonotype: The junction differs from germline at one of its ends, possibly a read error. The V gene is TRBV4-2, the J gene TRBJ2-4; D not resolved. Germline V CDR1 and CDR2: LGHNA, YNFKEQ. CDR3 length equals 19 residues. The CDR3 DNA reads as TGTGCCAGTAGCCGAGCGCAGGCTAACGGATCGTTAGCCAAAAACATTCAGTACTTC. Amino acids: CASSRAQANGSLAKNIQYF.

On this clonotype: One base away lies a much larger clone, so this may be a sequencing read error. The chain is built from TRBV12-3 or TRBV12-4 and TRBJ1-1, with 8 bases lining up with TRBD1. This CDR3 contains 13 residues. The DNA for the CDR3 is TGTGTCAGCAGTCAGGGGGCTCGCGCTGAAGCTTTCTTT. It yields the protein CVSSQGARAEAFF.

A word on this clonotype: Its ends do not fully match the called genes, so a read error is possible. The chain has TRBV12-3 or TRBV12-4 and TRBJ2-1; D gene unclear. The CDR3 sequence is 16 residues long. The CDR3 coding sequence is TGTGCCAGCAGTGCGAGAACAAGGGTCTCCTACAATGTGCAGTTCTTC. Its protein product is CASSARTRVSYNVQFF.

As regards this clonotype: A much larger clonotype is one base distant, so this may be a read error. The chain uses TRBV7-9 and TRBJ2-1; TRBD1 agrees at 10 bases. Germline V gene lookup returns CDR1 SEHNR and CDR2 FQNEAQ (reference sequence). The CDR3 is made up of 15 amino acids. J gave up 6 bases and V 5 bases, and 7 bases lay outside the gene matches. The DNA of the CDR3 is TGTGCCAGCAGCCCCAAGGGACAGGGGTTCAATGAGCAGTTCTTC. Translation: CASSPKGQGFNEQFF.

On this clonotype: An end of the junction differs from the germline gene, which may be a read error. This chain links TRBV6-5 with TRBJ2-1, with 10 bases fitting TRBD2. Looked up from germline, CDR1 is MNHEY and CDR2 is SVGAGI. The CDR3 runs 15 residues. This CDR3 reads CAGRPLAGARVKQFF. The CDR3 DNA sequence: TGTGCCGGCAGACCCCTAGCGGGAGCCAGGGTTAAGCAGTTCTTC.

In regard to this clonotype: A read error is possible here, since a much larger clone lies one base away. The chain has TRBV5-4 and TRBJ2-1; 7 bases match TRBD1. CDR1 is SGHNT, CDR2 YYREEE, per germline (reference sequence). J was trimmed by 6 bases and V by 0 bases; bases with no gene match: 6. The CDR3 has 15 residues. In DNA, the CDR3 is TGTGCCAGCAGCTTGGTTAGGAACAGGGGCAATGAGCAGTTCTTC. Its translation: CASSLVRNRGNEQFF.

In this sample, this clonotype turned up a few times. This could be a read error, since a much larger clone is one nucleotide away. The chain uses TRBV20-1 and TRBJ2-2; 11 bases are shared with TRBD2. Per the germline V gene, CDR1 is DFQATT and CDR2 is SNEGSKA (reference sequence). The CDR3 is 15 amino acids. CDR3 nucleotide sequence: TGCAGTGCTAGTGGGACTAGCGGTTACACCGGGAAGCTGTTTTTT. Protein sequence: CSASGTSGYTGKLFF.

The chain links TRBV12-3 or TRBV12-4 to TRBJ2-5; D perhaps matches TRBD2 (5 bases). The CDR3 runs 12 residues. The CDR3 spells CTNSLALGTQYF. CDR3 nucleotide sequence: TGTACCAACAGTCTAGCATTGGGGACCCAGTACTTC.

Regarding this clonotype: An end of the junction does not agree with germline; a read error may underlie this. The gene calls are TRBV12-3 or TRBV12-4 and TRBJ1-1, with D possibly being TRBD1 (6 bases). The CDR3 loop spans 11 amino acids. The DNA of the CDR3 is TGTGCCACGGTACAGGGCCGTGAAGCCTTCTTT. It specifies CATVQGREAFF.

A note on this clonotype: Its ends do not fully match the called genes, so a read error is possible. The V gene is TRBV20-1, the J gene TRBJ1-5; the D gene is possibly TRBD1 (5 bases). Per the germline V gene, CDR1 is DFQATT and CDR2 is SNEGSKA (reference sequence). The length of the CDR3 is 13 residues. The CDR3 reads CSARTTVNQPQHF. CDR3 nucleotide sequence: TGTAGTGCTAGGACGACAGTCAATCAGCCCCAGCATTTT.

In regard to this clonotype: A much larger clonotype is one base distant, so this may be a read error. This chain joins TRBV29-1 and TRBJ1-2; 7 positions match TRBD1. The germline V gene encodes CDR1 SQVTM and CDR2 ANQGSEA. CDR3 length: 13 residues. The CDR3 spells CSIRDRVNCGYTF. The CDR3 coding sequence is TGCAGCATACGGGACAGAGTTAACTGTGGCTACACCTTC.

As regards this clonotype: In this CDR3 the conserved last residue, phenylalanine or tryptophan, is missing, so a read error is likely. The gene calls are TRBV5-1 and TRBJ1-2; 7 bases map to TRBD1. Germline CDR1 is SGHRS and CDR2 is YFSETQ. The ends lost 0 bases at V and 5 bases at J; junction bases unmatched: 4. The CDR3 has 14 amino acids. CDR3 sequence (DNA): TGCGCCAGCAGCTTGGGCCTACAGGGGTATGGCTACACCATC. The encoded protein is CASSLGLQGYGYTI.

As DNA, the CDR3 is TGTGCCAGCACTGCCTACTACGAGCAGTACTTC. Amino acids: CASTAYYEQYF. The V and J genes are TRBV11-3 and TRBJ2-7; D ambiguous. The V gene lost 7 bases and the J gene lost 3 bases, with 7 bases spanning the gap. Germline-derived CDR1 and CDR2 are SGHNT and YENEEA. The CDR3 length is 11 residues.

Notes on this clonotype: Since the CDR3 does not end with the conserved phenylalanine or tryptophan, this likely comes from a read error. CDR3 nucleotides: TGTGCCAGCAGTACTCCGCTAGCGGGCTACGGGGAGCTGTTTTAT. Its protein product is CASSTPLAGYGELFY. The chain recombines TRBV6-2 or TRBV6-3 with TRBJ2-2; 8 bases are shared with TRBD2. V lost 5 bases, J lost 7 bases, and 9 bases stayed unmatched. CDR1 is MNHEY and CDR2 is SVGEGT in the germline V gene. The CDR3 has 15 amino acids.

This clonotype is medium-sized in the sample. CDR3: CASSQDIVPLYYTF. The CDR3 nucleotides read TGTGCCAGCAGCCAAGATATCGTGCCGTTGTACTACACCTTC. V gene TRBV4-2 combines with J gene TRBJ1-2; D ambiguous. This CDR3 has 14 residues. Germline V gives CDR1 LGHNA, CDR2 YNFKEQ. The ends were cut back, 0 bases at V and 10 bases at J, with 15 bases in the middle.

This clonotype was counted once. This may be a read error: a much more frequent sequence differs by one nucleotide. The rearrangement links TRBV6-2 or TRBV6-3 to TRBJ2-1; possible D gene TRBD2, 7 bases. Germline V lookup: CDR1 MNHEY, CDR2 SVGEGT. This CDR3 region has 15 residues. CDR3 nucleotide sequence: TGTGTCAGCCATAGGGGGGGGACCGGCCACAATGAGCAGTTCTTC. Translating it yields CVSHRGGTGHNEQFF.

Note on this clonotype: A much larger clonotype is one base distant, so this may be a read error. The chain joins TRBV5-1 to TRBJ1-5, with D hard to call. CDR3 length: 13 residues. Germline values: CDR1 SGHRS, CDR2 YFSETQ. DNA of the CDR3: TGCGCTCCGGAGAACATTAGCAATCAGCCCCAGCATTTT. Protein sequence: CAPENISNQPQHF.

As for this clonotype: No conserved phenylalanine or tryptophan ends this CDR3, so it is likely a read error. The chain is built from TRBV5-1 and TRBJ2-5; possibly TRBD2 for D (6 bases). This CDR3 has 15 amino acids. Germline loops: CDR1 SGHRS, CDR2 YFSETQ. CDR3 sequence (DNA): TGCACCAGCAGCTTGAGACTAGAGGGGCAAGAGACCCAGTACTTA. This sequence encodes CTSSLRLEGQETQYL.

About this clonotype itself: A much larger clone differs from this one at a single base, so this may be a read error. V gene TRBV6-1 combines with J gene TRBJ1-5; TRBD1 might be the D (6 bases). Germline assignment: CDR1 MNHNS and CDR2 SASEGT. The CDR3 runs to 15 residues. CDR3 amino acids: CASSGRWGGNQTQHF. CDR3 coding DNA: TGTGCCAGCAGTGGTCGTTGGGGGGGCAATCAGACCCAGCATTTT.

In regard to this clonotype: A read error may account for a junction end that differs from germline. This chain uses TRBV6-2 or TRBV6-3 with TRBJ2-7; D is possibly TRBD1 (6 bases). Per germline, CDR1 MNHEY and CDR2 SVGEGT. This CDR3 is built from 18 residues. The chain's CDR3 is CASSYTMIPGQRGVEHYF. The CDR3 nucleotides are TGTGCTAGCAGTTACACCATGATTCCGGGACAACGAGGGGTCGAGCATTACTTC.

This clonotype has at least ten counts. The chain has TRBV7-9 and TRBJ2-3; D uncertain. The V end lost 1 base, the J end lost 0 bases, and 5 bases lay between the germline ends. CDR3 length: 14 residues. Germline CDR1 reads SEHNR; CDR2 reads FQNEAQ (reference sequence). CDR3: CASSLGHSTDTQYF. Here the CDR3 DNA reads TGTGCCAGCAGCTTAGGACACAGCACAGATACGCAGTATTTT.